Listed below are T cell receptor beta chains from one sample, sequenced in a study of cytomegalovirus exposure and HLA in healthy donors. Assay: immunoSEQ multiplex PCR; the TCRdb copy retains only in-frame clones and omits some. The sample holds about 97,000 clones, roughly two thirds seen once. Sequencing was done on a sample of PBMCs. These TCRs come from a man aged 40-49 years in good health and CMV-seronegative. The CDR3 runs from the conserved cysteine through the conserved F or W. The order of the fields is V gene, J gene, clone size, D gene, CDR3 protein, CDR3 DNA. A D gene is named only where the DNA matches it firmly. Where a row states a size, it is once, few, many or the class of an expanded clone; other rows omit it.

v_call: TRBV5-1
j_call: TRBJ2-5
clone_size: .
d_call: .
cdr3_aa: CASTFRDQETQYF
cdr3_nt: TGCGCCAGCACCTTTCGGGATCAAGAGACCCAGTACTTC

v_call: TRBV5-1
j_call: TRBJ2-1
clone_size: .
d_call: .
cdr3_aa: CASSSLNEQFF
cdr3_nt: TGCGCCAGCAGCTCCCTCAATGAGCAGTTCTTC

v_call: TRBV7-8
j_call: TRBJ1-1
clone_size: .
d_call: .
cdr3_aa: CASSLTGVELTEAFF
cdr3_nt: TGTGCCAGCAGCTTAACCGGGGTGGAGCTCACTGAAGCTTTCTTT

v_call: TRBV12-2
j_call: TRBJ1-4
clone_size: .
d_call: .
cdr3_aa: CATRNRLGRDAAVDEKLFF
cdr3_nt: TGTGCAACCCGGAACCGCTTAGGGAGGGATGCGGCAGTTGATGAAAAACTGTTTTTT

v_call: TRBV2
j_call: TRBJ2-1
clone_size: .
d_call: TRBD2
cdr3_aa: CASSEALMGLARNEQFF
cdr3_nt: TGTGCCAGCAGTGAAGCGCTTATGGGACTAGCGAGGAATGAGCAGTTCTTC

v_call: TRBV7-2
j_call: TRBJ2-7
clone_size: .
d_call: TRBD1
cdr3_aa: CASSSAGTGVYEQYF
cdr3_nt: TGTGCCAGCAGCTCCGCCGGGACAGGGGTCTACGAGCAGTACTTC

v_call: TRBV7-9
j_call: TRBJ2-7
clone_size: once
d_call: .
cdr3_aa: CASSLDTRGSYEQYF
cdr3_nt: TGTGCCAGCAGCTTAGATACCCGTGGCAGCTACGAGCAGTACTTC

v_call: TRBV2
j_call: TRBJ1-2
clone_size: .
d_call: TRBD1
cdr3_aa: CASGQANRHGYTF
cdr3_nt: TGTGCCAGTGGACAGGCCAATCGACACGGCTACACCTTC

v_call: TRBV30
j_call: TRBJ1-4
clone_size: .
d_call: TRBD1
cdr3_aa: CAWSVRTGGEKLFF
cdr3_nt: TGTGCCTGGAGTGTACGCACAGGGGGAGAAAAACTGTTTTTT

v_call: TRBV6-5
j_call: TRBJ2-2
clone_size: .
d_call: .
cdr3_aa: CASSYVGQAWLFF
cdr3_nt: TGTGCCAGCAGTTACGTGGGGCAGGCTTGGCTGTTTTTT

v_call: TRBV6-5
j_call: TRBJ1-2
clone_size: .
d_call: .
cdr3_aa: CASSPLGAGYTF
cdr3_nt: TGTGCCAGCAGCCCCCTGGGGGCTGGCTACACCTTC

v_call: TRBV5-6
j_call: TRBJ2-1
clone_size: few
d_call: TRBD1
cdr3_aa: CASSLMSGTGVGFF
cdr3_nt: TGTGCCAGCAGCTTGATGTCCGGGACAGGGGTGGGGTTCTTC

v_call: TRBV10-3
j_call: TRBJ1-2
clone_size: .
d_call: TRBD1
cdr3_aa: CATGTGPDYGYTF
cdr3_nt: TGTGCCACCGGGACAGGGCCTGACTATGGCTACACCTTC

v_call: TRBV7-9
j_call: TRBJ2-1
clone_size: .
d_call: .
cdr3_aa: CASSPPGSRESEQFF
cdr3_nt: TGTGCCAGCAGCCCGCCGGGATCCCGAGAGTCTGAGCAGTTCTTC

v_call: TRBV4-3
j_call: TRBJ1-1
clone_size: .
d_call: .
cdr3_aa: CASSQERNRLRAFF
cdr3_nt: TGCGCCAGCAGCCAAGAACGGAACAGGCTGAGAGCTTTCTTT

v_call: TRBV4-1
j_call: TRBJ2-5
clone_size: .
d_call: TRBD2
cdr3_aa: CASRYSTSGGEQYF
cdr3_nt: TGCGCCAGCAGATATTCGACTAGCGGGGGGGAGCAGTACTTC

v_call: TRBV28
j_call: TRBJ2-7
clone_size: .
d_call: TRBD1
cdr3_aa: CASSDKGRDRRF
cdr3_nt: TGTGCCAGCAGTGACAAGGGTAGGGACAGGCGCTTC

v_call: TRBV4-2
j_call: TRBJ2-7
clone_size: few
d_call: .
cdr3_aa: CASSPWRQSYEQYF
cdr3_nt: TGTGCCAGCAGCCCCTGGCGGCAGTCCTACGAGCAGTACTTC

v_call: TRBV4-3
j_call: TRBJ2-3
clone_size: .
d_call: TRBD2
cdr3_aa: CASSRRGGAGTDTQYF
cdr3_nt: TGCGCCAGCAGCCGGCGCGGGGGGGCGGGCACAGATACGCAGTATTTT

v_call: TRBV10-2
j_call: TRBJ2-5
clone_size: few
d_call: TRBD1
cdr3_aa: CASNEQGLVRETQYF
cdr3_nt: TGCGCCAGCAACGAACAGGGGTTGGTACGCGAGACCCAGTACTTC

v_call: TRBV4-2
j_call: TRBJ1-2
clone_size: .
d_call: .
cdr3_aa: CASSQERGINYGYTF
cdr3_nt: TGTGCCAGCAGCCAAGAGAGGGGGATTAACTATGGCTACACCTTC

v_call: TRBV4-3
j_call: TRBJ2-5
clone_size: .
d_call: TRBD2
cdr3_aa: CASSQTAPAGVETQYF
cdr3_nt: TGCGCCAGCAGCCAAACCGCCCCAGCGGGGGTAGAGACCCAGTACTTC

v_call: TRBV27
j_call: TRBJ2-7
clone_size: few
d_call: TRBD1
cdr3_aa: CASSLEGAAYEQYF
cdr3_nt: TGTGCCAGCAGTTTAGAGGGGGCCGCTTACGAGCAGTACTTC

v_call: TRBV7-2
j_call: TRBJ2-5
clone_size: .
d_call: TRBD1
cdr3_aa: CASSWNRGETQYF
cdr3_nt: TGTGCCAGCAGCTGGAACAGGGGAGAGACCCAGTACTTC

v_call: TRBV4-1
j_call: TRBJ2-7
clone_size: .
d_call: .
cdr3_aa: CASSQGGHYEQYF
cdr3_nt: TGCGCCAGCAGCCAAGGGGGCCACTACGAGCAGTACTTC

v_call: TRBV19
j_call: TRBJ1-3
clone_size: .
d_call: .
cdr3_aa: CASSIGGRTGNTIYF
cdr3_nt: TGTGCCAGTAGTATCGGGGGGAGAACTGGAAACACCATATATTTT

v_call: TRBV12-5
j_call: TRBJ2-7
clone_size: once
d_call: .
cdr3_aa: CASGPAGRGGRQTSYEQYF
cdr3_nt: TGTGCTAGTGGGCCCGCGGGGAGGGGGGGCCGGCAAACCTCCTACGAGCAGTACTTC

v_call: TRBV25-1
j_call: TRBJ1-2
clone_size: .
d_call: .
cdr3_aa: CASSERGYGYTF
cdr3_nt: TGTGCCAGCAGTGAACGGGGATATGGCTACACCTTC

v_call: TRBV5-1
j_call: TRBJ1-6
clone_size: .
d_call: .
cdr3_aa: CASSLVPGRGLGSPLHF
cdr3_nt: TGCGCCAGCAGCTTGGTCCCTGGGAGAGGGCTAGGTTCACCCCTCCACTTT

v_call: TRBV6-6
j_call: TRBJ1-5
clone_size: .
d_call: .
cdr3_aa: CANGVQGQPQHF
cdr3_nt: TGTGCCAACGGAGTCCAGGGTCAGCCCCAGCATTTT

v_call: TRBV4-1
j_call: TRBJ1-5
clone_size: .
d_call: .
cdr3_aa: CASSQEGGVSNQPQHF
cdr3_nt: TGCGCCAGCAGCCAAGAGGGTGGAGTTAGCAATCAGCCCCAGCATTTT

v_call: TRBV2
j_call: TRBJ2-3
clone_size: few
d_call: TRBD2
cdr3_aa: CASSIGLAGGDTQYF
cdr3_nt: TGTGCCAGCAGTATAGGCCTAGCGGGGGGAGATACGCAGTATTTT

v_call: TRBV13
j_call: TRBJ1-1
clone_size: few
d_call: .
cdr3_aa: CASSDRGNTEAFF
cdr3_nt: TGTGCCAGCAGCGACCGAGGTAACACTGAAGCTTTCTTT

v_call: TRBV5-6
j_call: TRBJ2-1
clone_size: few
d_call: TRBD2
cdr3_aa: CASSSSGGAGQQFF
cdr3_nt: TGTGCCAGCAGCTCTAGCGGGGGGGCCGGTCAGCAGTTCTTC

v_call: TRBV5-1
j_call: TRBJ2-7
clone_size: few
d_call: .
cdr3_aa: CASSLGKAGPGTEQYF
cdr3_nt: TGCGCCAGCAGCTTGGGAAAGGCGGGCCCGGGAACCGAGCAGTACTTC

v_call: TRBV7-2
j_call: TRBJ2-7
clone_size: .
d_call: .
cdr3_aa: CASSSAGSSYEQYF
cdr3_nt: TGTGCCAGCAGCTCGGCAGGGTCCTCCTACGAGCAGTACTTC

v_call: TRBV10-3
j_call: TRBJ2-5
clone_size: .
d_call: TRBD1
cdr3_aa: CAISWDSQETQYF
cdr3_nt: TGTGCCATCAGCTGGGACAGCCAAGAGACCCAGTACTTC

v_call: TRBV11-2
j_call: TRBJ2-6
clone_size: .
d_call: .
cdr3_aa: CASSRQVSGANVLTF
cdr3_nt: TGTGCCAGCAGCCGTCAGGTATCTGGGGCCAACGTCCTGACTTTC

v_call: TRBV2
j_call: TRBJ2-7
clone_size: .
d_call: .
cdr3_aa: CASEGGTGAVDPLYEQYF
cdr3_nt: TGTGCCAGCGAGGGGGGAACAGGGGCCGTAGATCCCCTCTACGAGCAGTACTTC

v_call: TRBV2
j_call: TRBJ2-2
clone_size: .
d_call: TRBD1
cdr3_aa: CASLVQDRANTGELFF
cdr3_nt: TGTGCCAGCTTAGTCCAGGACAGGGCGAACACCGGGGAGCTGTTTTTT

v_call: TRBV15
j_call: TRBJ1-4
clone_size: .
d_call: .
cdr3_aa: CATSTGNSGEKLFF
cdr3_nt: TGTGCCACCAGCACGGGGAACAGCGGCGAAAAACTGTTTTTT

v_call: TRBV2
j_call: TRBJ2-5
clone_size: many
d_call: TRBD1
cdr3_aa: CASRDRQGRETQYF
cdr3_nt: TGTGCCAGCAGGGATCGACAGGGTCGGGAGACCCAGTACTTC

v_call: TRBV30
j_call: TRBJ2-7
clone_size: .
d_call: TRBD1
cdr3_aa: CAWNQGAPGEQYF
cdr3_nt: TGTGCCTGGAATCAGGGGGCCCCCGGCGAGCAGTACTTC

v_call: TRBV5-1
j_call: TRBJ2-7
clone_size: .
d_call: .
cdr3_aa: CASSLVVGKPGFDEQYF
cdr3_nt: TGCGCCAGCAGCTTGGTGGTAGGAAAACCAGGGTTCGACGAGCAGTACTTC

v_call: TRBV6-1
j_call: TRBJ1-2
clone_size: .
d_call: TRBD1
cdr3_aa: CAGRTGDTYGYTF
cdr3_nt: TGTGCCGGACGGACAGGGGACACCTATGGCTACACCTTC

v_call: TRBV29-1
j_call: TRBJ2-5
clone_size: .
d_call: .
cdr3_aa: CSVGTPAGGQETQYF
cdr3_nt: TGCAGCGTTGGCACCCCGGCTGGAGGGCAAGAGACCCAGTACTTC

v_call: TRBV4-3
j_call: TRBJ1-2
clone_size: .
d_call: .
cdr3_aa: CASSQDRGGSDTF
cdr3_nt: TGCGCCAGCAGCCAAGACCGGGGTGGATCAGATACCTTC

v_call: TRBV7-8
j_call: TRBJ2-7
clone_size: .
d_call: .
cdr3_aa: CASSLRGGVDEQYF
cdr3_nt: TGTGCCAGCAGCTTAAGAGGAGGCGTGGACGAGCAGTACTTC

v_call: TRBV6-1
j_call: TRBJ2-1
clone_size: .
d_call: TRBD1
cdr3_aa: CASSEAQGQAIYNEQFF
cdr3_nt: TGTGCCAGCAGTGAAGCGCAGGGACAGGCGATCTACAATGAGCAGTTCTTC

v_call: TRBV28
j_call: TRBJ2-7
clone_size: few
d_call: TRBD2
cdr3_aa: CASSTPWTSGGEFSYEQYF
cdr3_nt: TGTGCCAGCAGTACACCGTGGACTAGCGGGGGGGAATTCTCCTACGAGCAGTACTTC

v_call: TRBV6-6
j_call: TRBJ2-3
clone_size: once
d_call: .
cdr3_aa: CASSYSRYADTQYF
cdr3_nt: TGTGCCAGCAGTTACTCCAGGTACGCAGATACGCAGTATTTT

v_call: TRBV5-1
j_call: TRBJ2-3
clone_size: .
d_call: TRBD2
cdr3_aa: CASSFWTSGGTTDTQYF
cdr3_nt: TGCGCCAGCAGCTTTTGGACTAGCGGGGGAACCACAGATACGCAGTATTTT

v_call: TRBV10-3
j_call: TRBJ2-2
clone_size: .
d_call: TRBD1
cdr3_aa: CAIQGAGELFF
cdr3_nt: TGTGCCATCCAGGGGGCCGGGGAGCTGTTTTTT

v_call: TRBV5-1
j_call: TRBJ2-7
clone_size: .
d_call: TRBD2
cdr3_aa: CASSARGGSYEQYF
cdr3_nt: TGCGCCAGCAGTGCCCGGGGGGGTTCCTACGAGCAGTACTTC

v_call: TRBV5-1
j_call: TRBJ2-3
clone_size: few
d_call: TRBD2
cdr3_aa: CAISLGGLAGAGDTQYF
cdr3_nt: TGCGCCATCAGCTTGGGCGGACTAGCGGGGGCGGGGGATACGCAGTATTTT